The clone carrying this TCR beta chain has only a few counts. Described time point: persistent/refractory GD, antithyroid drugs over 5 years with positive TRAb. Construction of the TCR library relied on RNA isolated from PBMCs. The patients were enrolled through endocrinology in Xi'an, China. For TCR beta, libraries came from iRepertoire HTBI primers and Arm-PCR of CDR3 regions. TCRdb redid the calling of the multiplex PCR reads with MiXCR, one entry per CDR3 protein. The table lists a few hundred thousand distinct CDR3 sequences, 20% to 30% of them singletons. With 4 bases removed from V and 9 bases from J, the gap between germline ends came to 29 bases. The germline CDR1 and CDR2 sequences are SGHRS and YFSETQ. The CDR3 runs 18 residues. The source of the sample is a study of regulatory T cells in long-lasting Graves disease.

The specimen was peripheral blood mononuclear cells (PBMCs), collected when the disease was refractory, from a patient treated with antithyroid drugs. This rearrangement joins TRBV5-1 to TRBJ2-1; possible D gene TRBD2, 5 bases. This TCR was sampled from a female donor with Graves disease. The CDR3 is CASSPVGIVRPDYGEQFF. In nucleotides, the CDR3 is TGCGCCAGCAGCCCCGTTGGAATCGTCAGACCCGACTATGGTGAGCAGTTCTTC.